This TCR beta chain was profiled in a study of blood T cell repertoires in COVID-19. Study-wide background: Acute and convalescent COVID-19 samples came from the United States, Italy and Spain. Sources were T cells, B-cell-depleted T cells, or PBMCs; the material itself was cDNA or gDNA.

Trimming took 1 base from V and 0 from J, leaving 10 bases between them. Germline CDR1 and CDR2: LGHNA and YNFKEQ. The CDR3 is 15 residues long. Methods used by the authors: Reference gene primers were amplified, and this amplification served to estimate nucleated cell counts. Sequencing was performed with immunoSEQ multiplex PCR; in TCRdb, only in-frame clones are kept and a portion is missing. The D gene and trimming were derived from the DNA, and the V and J assignments and clone size from that table. The sample has some 400,000 clones; around 91% are singletons. This chain uses TRBV4-2 with TRBJ2-7, with no clear D. This receptor was taken from a young man with active or convalescent COVID-19. Input material: peripheral blood. The CDR3 sequence is CASSQVQVNSYEQYF. The CDR3 DNA reads TGTGCCAGCAGCCAAGTTCAGGTGAACTCCTACGAGCAGTACTTC.